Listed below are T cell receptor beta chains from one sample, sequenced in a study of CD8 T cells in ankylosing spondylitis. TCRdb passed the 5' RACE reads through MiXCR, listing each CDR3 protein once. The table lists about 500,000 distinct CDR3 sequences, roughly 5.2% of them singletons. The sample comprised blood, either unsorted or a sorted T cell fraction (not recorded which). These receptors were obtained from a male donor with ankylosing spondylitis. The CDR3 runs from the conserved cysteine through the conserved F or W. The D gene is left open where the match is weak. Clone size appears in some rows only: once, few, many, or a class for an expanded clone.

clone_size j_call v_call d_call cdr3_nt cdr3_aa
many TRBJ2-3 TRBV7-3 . TGTGCCAGCAGCACCGGCGGGGGCCGGGATACGCAGTATTTT CASSTGGGRDTQYF
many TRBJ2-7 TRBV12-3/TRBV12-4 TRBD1 TGTGCCAGCGGGCGGACAGGAACCTACGAGCAGTACTTC CASGRTGTYEQYF
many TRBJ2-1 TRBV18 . TGTGCCAGCTCACCACTGGCAGGGTTGATTGGCAATGAGCAGTTCTTC CASSPLAGLIGNEQFF
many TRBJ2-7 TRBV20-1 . TGCAGTGCTACAGGGTTCGATCCTGCCTCCGAGCAGTACTTC CSATGFDPASEQYF
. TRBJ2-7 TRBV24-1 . TGTGCCACCAGTGATTTGAACAGCTACGAGCAGTACTTC CATSDLNSYEQYF
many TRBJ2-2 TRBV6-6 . TGTGCCAGCAGTTACTTATGGACCGGGGAGCTGTTTTTT CASSYLWTGELFF
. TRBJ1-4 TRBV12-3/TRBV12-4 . TGTGCCAGCAGTCCCGGGGCGACGACAGAAAAACTGTTTTTT CASSPGATTEKLFF
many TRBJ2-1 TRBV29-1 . TGCAGCGTTCAGGGTCGCACCTACAATGAGCAGTTCTTC CSVQGRTYNEQFF
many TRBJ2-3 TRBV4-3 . TGCGCCAGCAGCCAGGAAATGGTGGGGTTCAGAGATACGCAGTATTTT CASSQEMVGFRDTQYF
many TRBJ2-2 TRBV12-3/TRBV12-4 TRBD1 TGTGCCAGCAGCAGCCCAGGGGGATTGGACACCGGGGAGCTGTTTTTT CASSSPGGLDTGELFF
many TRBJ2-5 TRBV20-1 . TGCAGTGCTAGAGATAGGGGGGTAGGAGAGACCCAGTACTTC CSARDRGVGETQYF
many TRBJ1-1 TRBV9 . TGTGCCAGCAGCGCACTTGGAAGGGGAGCTTTCTTT CASSALGRGAFF
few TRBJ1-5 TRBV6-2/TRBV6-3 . TGTGCCGCCCGGGGGGGTGGAAGCAATCAGCCCCAGCATTTT CAARGGGSNQPQHF
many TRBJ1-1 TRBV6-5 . TGTGCCAGCACCCGCCGGGGCACTGAAGCTTTCTTT CASTRRGTEAFF
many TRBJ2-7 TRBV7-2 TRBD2 TGTGCCAGCAGCTTCCTAGCGGGAACCTACGAGCAGTACTTC CASSFLAGTYEQYF
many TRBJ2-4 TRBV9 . TGTGCCAGCAGCGGCGGGGAGAACATTCAGTACTTC CASSGGENIQYF
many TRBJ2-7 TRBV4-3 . TGCGCCAGCAGCCACGGGACTCCTTCCTACGAGCAGTACTTC CASSHGTPSYEQYF
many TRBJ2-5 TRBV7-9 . TGTGCCAGCAGTCCTCGGGGCTTAGAGACCCAGTACTTC CASSPRGLETQYF
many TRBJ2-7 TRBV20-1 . TGCAGTGGTGGGCGGGGCCCCTACGAGCAGTACTTC CSGGRGPYEQYF
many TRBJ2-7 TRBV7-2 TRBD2 TGTGCCAGCAGCCTATCGGGACTAGCGGGGGGCTACGAGCAGTACTTC CASSLSGLAGGYEQYF
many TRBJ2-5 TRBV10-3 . TGTGCCATCAGTGAGTTCGGGGGTCCGAGCGAGACCCAGTACTTC CAISEFGGPSETQYF
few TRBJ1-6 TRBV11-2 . TGTGCCAGCAGCTTAGCCCAGGGAGGGAGGAATTCACCCCTCCACTTT CASSLAQGGRNSPLHF
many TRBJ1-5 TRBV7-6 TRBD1 TGTGCCAGCAGCTGGGGACAGGGAGACCAGCCCCAGCATTTT CASSWGQGDQPQHF
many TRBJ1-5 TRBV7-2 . TGTGCCAGCAGCTTACAAGGGGGGTGGCAGCCCCAGCATTTT CASSLQGGWQPQHF